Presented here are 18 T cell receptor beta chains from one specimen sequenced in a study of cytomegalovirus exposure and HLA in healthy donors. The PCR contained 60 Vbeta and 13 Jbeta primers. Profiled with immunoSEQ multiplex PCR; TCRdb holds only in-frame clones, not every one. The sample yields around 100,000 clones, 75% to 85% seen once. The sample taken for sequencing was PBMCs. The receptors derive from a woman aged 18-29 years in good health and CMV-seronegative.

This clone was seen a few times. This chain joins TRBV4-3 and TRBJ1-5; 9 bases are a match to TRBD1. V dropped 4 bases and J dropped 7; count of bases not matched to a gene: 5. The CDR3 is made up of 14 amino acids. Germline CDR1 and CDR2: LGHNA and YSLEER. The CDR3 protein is CASSLTGGSQPQHF. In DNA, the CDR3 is TGCGCCAGCAGCCTTACAGGGGGCAGCCAGCCCCAGCATTTT.

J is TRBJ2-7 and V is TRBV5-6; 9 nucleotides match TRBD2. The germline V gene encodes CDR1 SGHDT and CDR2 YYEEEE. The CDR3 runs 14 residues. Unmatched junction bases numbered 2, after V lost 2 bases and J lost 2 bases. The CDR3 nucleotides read TGTGCCAGCAGCTTCCTAGCGGGACCCTACGAGCAGTACTTC. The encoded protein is CASSFLAGPYEQYF. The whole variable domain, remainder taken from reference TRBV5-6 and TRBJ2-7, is DAGVTQSPTHLIKTRGQQVTLRCSPKSGHDTVSWYQQALGQGPQFIFQYYEEEERQRGNFPDRFSGHQFPNYSSELNVNALLLGDSALYLCASSFLAGPYEQYFGPGTRLTVT.

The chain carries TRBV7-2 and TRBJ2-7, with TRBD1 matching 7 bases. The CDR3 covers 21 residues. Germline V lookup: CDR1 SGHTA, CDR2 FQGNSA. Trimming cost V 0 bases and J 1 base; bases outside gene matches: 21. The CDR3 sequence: CASSLATTCSEGAWSSYEQYF. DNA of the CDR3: TGTGCCAGCAGCTTAGCCACTACTTGTAGTGAGGGGGCGTGGTCTTCCTACGAGCAGTACTTC.

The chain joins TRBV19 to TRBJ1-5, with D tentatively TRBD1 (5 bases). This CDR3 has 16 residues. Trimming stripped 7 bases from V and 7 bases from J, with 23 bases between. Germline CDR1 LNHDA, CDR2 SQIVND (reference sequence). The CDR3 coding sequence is TGTGCCAGTACCCCGAGAAGTAGGGGCGCCGGGCAGCCCCAGCATTTT. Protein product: CASTPRSRGAGQPQHF.

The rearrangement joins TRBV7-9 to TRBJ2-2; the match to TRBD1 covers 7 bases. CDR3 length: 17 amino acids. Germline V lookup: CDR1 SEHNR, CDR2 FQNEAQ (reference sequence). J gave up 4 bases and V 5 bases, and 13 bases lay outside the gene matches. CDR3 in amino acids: CASSTMLRGQRTGELFF. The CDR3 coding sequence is TGTGCCAGCAGCACGATGCTCAGGGGACAGCGCACCGGGGAGCTGTTTTTT.

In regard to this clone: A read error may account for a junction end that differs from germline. CDR3 amino acids: CSSSFSGSYEQYF. The CDR3 DNA reads as TGTTCCAGCAGCTTTTCCGGCTCCTACGAGCAGTACTTC. V and J are TRBV7-9 and TRBJ2-7; D is ambiguous. This CDR3 is built from 13 residues. Germline V gene lookup returns CDR1 SEHNR and CDR2 FQNEAQ (reference sequence). Combining the CDR3 with reference TRBV7-9 and TRBJ2-7 gives the whole variable domain DTGVSQNPRHKITKRGQNVTFRCDPISEHNRLYWYRQTLGQGPEFLTYFQNEAQLEKSRLLSDRFSAERPKGSFSTLEIQRTEQGDSAMYLCSSSFSGSYEQYFGPGTRLTVT.

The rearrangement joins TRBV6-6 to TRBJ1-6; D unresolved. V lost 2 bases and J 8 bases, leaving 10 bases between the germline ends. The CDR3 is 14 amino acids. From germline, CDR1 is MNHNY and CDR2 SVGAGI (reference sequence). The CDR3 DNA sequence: TGTGCCAGCAGTTACGGTCGTGCGGATTCACCCCTCCACTTT. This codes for CASSYGRADSPLHF.

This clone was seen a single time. The CDR3, as DNA: TGCGCCAGCAGCCAAGATATCCGGGGGGGGGTTGAGGGCTACACCTTC. Translation: CASSQDIRGGVEGYTF. This chain links TRBV4-3 with TRBJ1-2; D is perhaps TRBD1 (5 bases). CDR1 is LGHNA, CDR2 YSLEER, per germline. The CDR3 sequence is 16 residues long. Trimming shortened V by 0 bases and J by 8 bases, and 19 bases separated the two germline ends.

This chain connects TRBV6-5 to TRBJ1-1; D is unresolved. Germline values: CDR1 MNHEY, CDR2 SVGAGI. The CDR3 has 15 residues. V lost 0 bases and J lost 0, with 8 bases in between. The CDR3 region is CASSYSITVNTEAFF. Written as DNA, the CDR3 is TGTGCCAGCAGTTACTCGATAACAGTGAACACTGAAGCTTTCTTT.

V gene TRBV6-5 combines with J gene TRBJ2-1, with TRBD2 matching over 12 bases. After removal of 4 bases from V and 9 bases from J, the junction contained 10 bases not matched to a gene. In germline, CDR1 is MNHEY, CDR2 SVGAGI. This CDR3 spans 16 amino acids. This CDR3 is CASSSQPTSGRIEQFF. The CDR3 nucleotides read TGTGCCAGCAGTTCCCAACCGACTAGCGGGAGAATTGAGCAGTTCTTC.

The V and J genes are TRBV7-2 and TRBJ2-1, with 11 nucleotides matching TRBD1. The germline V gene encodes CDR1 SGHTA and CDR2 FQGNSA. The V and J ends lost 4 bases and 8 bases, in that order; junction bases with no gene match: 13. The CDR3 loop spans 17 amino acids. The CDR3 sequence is CASSSRVGTGGRYEQFF. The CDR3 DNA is TGTGCCAGCAGCTCTCGGGTCGGGACAGGGGGAAGATATGAGCAGTTCTTC. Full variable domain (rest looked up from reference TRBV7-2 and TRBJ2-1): GAGVSQSPSNKVTEKGKDVELRCDPISGHTALYWYRQSLGQGLEFLIYFQGNSAPDKSGLPSDRFSAERTGGSVSTLTIQRTQQEDSAVYLCASSSRVGTGGRYEQFFGPGTRLTVL.

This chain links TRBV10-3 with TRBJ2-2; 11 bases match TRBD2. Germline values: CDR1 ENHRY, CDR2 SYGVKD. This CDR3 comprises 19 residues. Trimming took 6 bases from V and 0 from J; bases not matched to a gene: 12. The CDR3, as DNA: TGTGCCATCAGAAAGATGCCAAAGACTAGCGGGGCGAACACCGGGGAGCTGTTTTTT. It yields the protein CAIRKMPKTSGANTGELFF.

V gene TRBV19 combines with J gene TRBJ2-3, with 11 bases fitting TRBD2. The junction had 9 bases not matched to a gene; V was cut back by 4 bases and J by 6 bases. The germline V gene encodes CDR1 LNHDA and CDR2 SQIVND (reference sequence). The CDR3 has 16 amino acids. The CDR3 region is CASSTILAGGGDTQYF. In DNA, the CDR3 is TGTGCCAGTAGTACGATCCTAGCGGGAGGTGGGGATACGCAGTATTTT.

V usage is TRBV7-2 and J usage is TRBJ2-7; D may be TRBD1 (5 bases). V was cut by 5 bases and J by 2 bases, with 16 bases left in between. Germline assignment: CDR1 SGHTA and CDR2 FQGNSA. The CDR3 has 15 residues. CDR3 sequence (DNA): TGTGCCAGCAGCCCTACCATGGACAAACCCTACGAGCAGTACTTC. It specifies CASSPTMDKPYEQYF.

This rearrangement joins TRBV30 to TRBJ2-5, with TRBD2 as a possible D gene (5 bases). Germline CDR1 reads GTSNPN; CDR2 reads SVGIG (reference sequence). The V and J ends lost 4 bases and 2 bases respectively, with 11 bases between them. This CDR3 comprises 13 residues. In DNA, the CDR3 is TGTGCCTGGAATCTGTCGGGGCAAGAGACCCAGTACTTC. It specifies CAWNLSGQETQYF.

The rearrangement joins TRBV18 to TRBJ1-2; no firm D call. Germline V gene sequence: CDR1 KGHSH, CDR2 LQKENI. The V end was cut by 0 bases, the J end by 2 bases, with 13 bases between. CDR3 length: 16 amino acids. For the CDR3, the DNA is TGTGCCAGCTCACCACCGTTCGGGAATTCAAACTATGGCTACACCTTC. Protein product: CASSPPFGNSNYGYTF.

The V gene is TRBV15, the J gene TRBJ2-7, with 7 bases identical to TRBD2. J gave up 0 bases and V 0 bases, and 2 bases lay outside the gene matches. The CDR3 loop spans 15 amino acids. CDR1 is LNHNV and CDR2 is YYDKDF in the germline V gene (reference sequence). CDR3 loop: CATSRDLADSYEQYF. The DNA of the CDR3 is TGTGCCACCAGCAGAGATCTAGCGGACTCCTACGAGCAGTACTTC. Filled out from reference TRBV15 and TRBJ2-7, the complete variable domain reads DAMVIQNPRYQVTQFGKPVTLSCSQTLNHNVMYWYQQKSSQAPKLLFHYYDKDFNNEADTPDNFQSRRPNTSFCFLDIRSPGLGDTAMYLCATSRDLADSYEQYFGPGTRLTVT.

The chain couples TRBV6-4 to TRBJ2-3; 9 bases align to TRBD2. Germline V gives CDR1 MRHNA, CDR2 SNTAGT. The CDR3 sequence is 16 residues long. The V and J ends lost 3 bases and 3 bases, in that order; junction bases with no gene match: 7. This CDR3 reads CASSERAGGGTDTQYF. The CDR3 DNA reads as TGTGCCAGCAGTGAACGAGCGGGGGGTGGGACAGATACGCAGTATTTT.